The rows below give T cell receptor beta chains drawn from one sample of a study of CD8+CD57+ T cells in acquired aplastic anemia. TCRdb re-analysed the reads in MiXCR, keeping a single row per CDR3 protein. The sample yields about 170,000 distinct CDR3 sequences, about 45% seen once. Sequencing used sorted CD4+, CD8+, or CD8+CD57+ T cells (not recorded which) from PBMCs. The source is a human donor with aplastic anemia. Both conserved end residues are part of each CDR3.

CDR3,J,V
CASSPRRGGARVNTEAFF,TRBJ1-1,TRBV7-8
CASSVTGFRGTGELFF,TRBJ2-2,TRBV5-1
CASSLLGGGGQETQYF,TRBJ2-5,TRBV7-2
CATSHLDRGIEDTQYF,TRBJ2-3,TRBV24-1
CASSIAGRIEETQYF,TRBJ2-5,TRBV19
CASSPPVGSGGDGYTF,TRBJ1-2,TRBV25-1
CASSQGMYNSPLHF,TRBJ1-6,TRBV2
CASRSSGRADEQYF,TRBJ2-7,TRBV12-3/TRBV12-4
CASSSSGTNTEAFF,TRBJ1-1,TRBV12-3/TRBV12-4
CASSDPRGGDTEAFF,TRBJ1-1,TRBV12-3/TRBV12-4
CATSDLFTSQRDIQYF,TRBJ2-4,TRBV24-1
CASSLPTGSGNTIYF,TRBJ1-3,TRBV12-3/TRBV12-4
CATSRSWSTDTQYF,TRBJ2-3,TRBV15
CASSLQVSGPYQETQYF,TRBJ2-5,TRBV11-2
CSARDGGVNYNEQFF,TRBJ2-1,TRBV20-1
CASSLGPGTGAQETQYF,TRBJ2-5,TRBV7-2
CASSPPGTGGDEQYF,TRBJ2-7,TRBV25-1
CASSLRMGGAGNTEAFF,TRBJ1-1,TRBV9
CSVLDQGNIEAFF,TRBJ1-1,TRBV29-1
CASSALGLAGGSLSYNEQFF,TRBJ2-1,TRBV19
CSVTRTATPYEQYF,TRBJ2-7,TRBV29-1
CSAKTTSNQPQHF,TRBJ1-5,TRBV20-1